This TCR beta chain was recorded in a study of cytomegalovirus exposure and HLA in healthy donors. The PCR had 60 Vbeta and 13 Jbeta primers. Generated by immunoSEQ multiplex PCR, the TCRdb table keeps only in-frame clones and is missing some. The data contain some 69,000 clones, roughly two thirds of them singletons. CDR3 length equals 13 residues. With 1 base removed from V and 2 bases from J, the gap between germline ends came to 6 bases. Looked up from germline, CDR1 is SEHNR and CDR2 is FQNEAQ (reference sequence). This clone occurred a few times. Its matching antigen is unknown. General study results and limits: Productive rates of about 87% or about 30% were seen for most TCR beta V segments in an earlier analysis. Many donors shared some public TCRs, even though most TCR sequences were rare. As was reported, the classifier diagnosed cytomegalovirus status with high specificity and sensitivity. Judged likely to be a sequencing artifact was a cluster of highly shared sequence variants.

The clonotype comes from a male donor in good health and CMV-seropositive. The sample comprised PBMCs. This chain joins TRBV7-9 and TRBJ2-7; tentatively, D is TRBD1 (6 bases). The CDR3 protein is CASSLGGPYEQYF. The DNA for the CDR3 is TGTGCCAGCAGCTTAGGGGGGCCCTACGAGCAGTACTTC.